This T cell receptor beta chain was obtained from a study of cytomegalovirus exposure and HLA in healthy donors. General observations from the study: Per a later analysis, HLA-associated TCR beta chains showed more clonal expansion than other, equally common TCR beta chains. Reports indicate that TCR beta sequences accurately predicted the HLA-A and HLA-B alleles of most subjects. TRBV6-2, TRBV6-3 and other indistinguishable V segments were excluded. A few chains linked to CMV were shown in vitro to be specific for CMV antigens.

Primers included in the PCR were 60 Vbeta and 13 Jbeta primers. TCRdb's table, derived via immunoSEQ multiplex PCR, lists solely in-frame clones and lacks some. The table shows approximately 93,000 clones, with 78% occurring only once. This CDR3 has 13 residues. Germline lookup yields CDR1 MDHEN and CDR2 SYDVKM. Trimming removed 4 bases at V and 4 bases at J, with 10 bases between. With respect to this clone: Its matching antigen is unknown.

This TCR came from a woman in her 40s in good health and CMV-seronegative. The rearrangement uses TRBV28 and TRBJ1-2; D not certain. The sequencing sample was made of PBMCs. The chain's CDR3 is CASSSGFFYGYTF. CDR3 coding DNA: TGTGCCAGCAGTTCAGGTTTTTTCTATGGCTACACCTTC.